This T cell receptor beta chain was sequenced in a study of T cells in narcolepsy. Whole-study context: Patients with NT1 or NT2 and healthy control donors were enrolled.

Looked up from germline, CDR1 is LNHDA and CDR2 is SQIVND (reference sequence). The CDR3 covers 16 residues. J was trimmed by 6 bases and V by 5 bases; bases with no gene match: 7. Findings and caveats of the study: Same-patient CSF and blood CD4+ T cell clonotypes included HCRT-specific and TRIB2-specific autoreactive ones. In some patient and control memory CD4+ samples, autoreactive clones were absent.

A remark on this clone: What it recognizes is unknown.

The data were produced by immunoSEQ multiplex PCR, yet TCRdb's version contains in-frame clones alone and is incomplete. Here the sample spans approximately 25,000 clones, less than 85% being singletons. The sample taken for sequencing was memory (CD45RA-) CD4+ T cells from blood. The receptor was isolated from a human donor in good health. The chain has TRBV19 and TRBJ2-2, with 12 bases that match TRBD2. CDR3 sequence reads: CASSYRLAGVPGELFF. The CDR3 region has the DNA TGTGCCAGTAGTTACAGACTAGCGGGAGTCCCCGGGGAGCTGTTTTTT.